A single sample gave rise to the 15 T cell receptor beta chains below, sequenced in a study of T cells after yellow fever vaccination. One entry per CDR3 protein results from TCRdb running MiXCR on the 5' RACE reads. This sample has about 130,000 distinct CDR3 sequences, with approximately 9% found just once. This material consisted of CD8+ T cells sorted from PBMCs, taken on the day of the yellow fever booster vaccination. Receptors were obtained from a man younger than 30 who received the YFV17D yellow fever vaccine.

This clonotype was observed a few times. The chain joins TRBV5-4 to TRBJ2-4; no definite D call. V was shortened by 3 bases and J by 6 bases, with 13 bases between the two germline ends. Germline V CDR1 and CDR2: SGHNT, YYREEE (reference sequence). The CDR3 is 14 amino acids. CDR3 DNA sequence: TGTGCCAGCAGCTCCCCGGACGTCGGAAACATTCAGTACTTC. Translating gives CASSSPDVGNIQYF.

This clonotype was detected ten times or more. The J gene is TRBJ2-3, the V gene TRBV5-1; D is unresolved. There are 15 residues in the CDR3. Trimming left V 0 bases short and J 2 bases short, with 10 bases between. Germline CDR1 and CDR2: SGHRS and YFSETQ. CDR3 region: CASSLVSLTTDTQYF. CDR3 in DNA: TGCGCCAGCAGCTTGGTTTCGCTTACCACAGATACGCAGTATTTT.

This chain connects TRBV6-5 to TRBJ2-1, with D tentatively TRBD1 or TRBD2 (6 bases each). V was shortened by 6 bases and J by 6 bases, with 18 bases between the two germline ends. The CDR3 totals 15 residues. CDR1 is MNHEY, CDR2 SVGAGI, per germline. The chain's CDR3 is CASSFAGGLLNEQFF. In DNA form, the CDR3 reads TGTGCCAGCAGCTTCGCCGGGGGCCTCCTCAATGAGCAGTTCTTC.

In its sample, this clonotype was seen a few times. The rearrangement uses TRBV6-2 or TRBV6-3 and TRBJ1-5; 8 nucleotides align to TRBD1. The germline CDR1 and CDR2 sequences are MNHEY and SVGEGT. CDR3 length: 14 residues. The trim removed 8 bases at V and 5 bases at J, leaving 8 bases unmatched. The CDR3 protein is CASEPQGEDQPQHF. For the CDR3, the DNA is TGTGCCAGCGAACCACAGGGGGAGGATCAGCCCCAGCATTTT.

This clonotype has only a few counts. The V gene is TRBV2, the J gene TRBJ2-3, with 13 bases matching TRBD2. Germline loops: CDR1 SNHLY, CDR2 FYNNEI. The V and J ends lost 8 bases and 5 bases, in that order; junction bases with no gene match: 13. This CDR3 spans 17 amino acids. Written as DNA, the CDR3 is TGTGCCAGCCTCGGAGCGTACGGACTAGCGGGAGAAGATACGCAGTATTTT. This codes for CASLGAYGLAGEDTQYF. Filled out from reference TRBV2 and TRBJ2-3, the complete variable domain reads EPEVTQTPSHQVTQMGQEVILRCVPISNHLYFYWYRQILGQKVEFLVSFYNNEISEKSEIFDDQFSVERPDGSNFTLKIRSTKLEDSAMYFCASLGAYGLAGEDTQYFGPGTRLTVL.

This clonotype was counted only a few times. The chain recombines TRBV4-1 with TRBJ2-3; TRBD2 matches at 8 bases. CDR3 length equals 19 residues. V shed 0 bases, J shed 3 bases, and the junction held 14 bases outside the gene matches. Per the germline V gene, CDR1 is MGHRA and CDR2 is YSYEKL. The CDR3 DNA follows: TGCGCCAGCAGCCAAGACCCCCTGGGGGGAGCGGGGGATACAGATACGCAGTATTTT. This sequence encodes CASSQDPLGGAGDTDTQYF.

This clonotype was seen a few times. The chain recombines TRBV6-2 or TRBV6-3 with TRBJ2-5; 11 bases align to TRBD2. J was trimmed by 2 bases and V by 0 bases; bases with no gene match: 5. Per the germline V gene, CDR1 is MNHEY and CDR2 is SVGEGT. The CDR3 is made up of 17 amino acids. The CDR3 DNA is TGTGCCAGCAGTTACTCGGCTAGCGGGGGGTCACAAGAGACCCAGTACTTC. It translates to CASSYSASGGSQETQYF.

The table lists this clonotype with a few counts. In DNA, the CDR3 is TGTGCCAGCAGTCCCCGGGGGTGGGATGAAAAACTGTTTTTT. Protein: CASSPRGWDEKLFF. This sequence joins TRBV6-5 and TRBJ1-4, with a possible D match to TRBD1 (5 bases). The CDR3 extends over 14 amino acids. The germline V gene has CDR1 MNHEY and CDR2 SVGAGI. Trimming left V 5 bases short and J 6 bases short, with 13 bases between.

This chain uses TRBV6-1 with TRBJ2-7; D remains ambiguous. The CDR3 is 13 amino acids. V shed 5 bases and J shed 2 bases, with 10 bases lying between them. Germline loops: CDR1 MNHNS, CDR2 SASEGT. CDR3 protein: CASSRWIPYEQYF. In DNA form, the CDR3 reads TGTGCCAGCAGTCGTTGGATACCCTACGAGCAGTACTTC.

This sequence joins TRBV7-9 and TRBJ2-3; D might be TRBD2 (6 bases). Per the germline V gene, CDR1 is SEHNR and CDR2 is FQNEAQ (reference sequence). Deletions cut 0 bases from V and 6 bases from J, with 10 bases between. The CDR3 has 14 amino acids. The chain's CDR3 is CASSLAVRGDTQYF. The DNA for the CDR3 is TGTGCCAGCAGCTTAGCCGTCCGGGGGGATACGCAGTATTTT.

The rearrangement links TRBV7-8 to TRBJ2-1, with a weak D call TRBD1 (6 bases). This CDR3 region has 15 residues. Trimming stripped 4 bases from V and 5 bases from J, with 15 bases between. Looked up from germline, CDR1 is SGHVS and CDR2 is FQNEAQ. CDR3 DNA: TGTGCCAGCAGCTCCGGACAGCCCAGGCACAATGAGCAGTTCTTC. Translation gives CASSSGQPRHNEQFF. Complete variable domain (other parts from reference TRBV7-8 and TRBJ2-1): GAGVSQSPRYKVAKRGQDVALRCDPISGHVSLFWYQQALGQGPEFLTYFQNEAQLDKSGLPSDRFFAERPEGSVSTLKIQRTQQEDSAVYLCASSSGQPRHNEQFFGPGTRLTVL.

The chain is built from TRBV7-8 and TRBJ1-1; D is ambiguous. This CDR3 is 15 amino acids long. V lost 5 bases and J 0 bases, leaving 13 bases between the germline ends. Germline CDR1 and CDR2: SGHVS and FQNEAQ. CDR3 sequence: CASSPEPGMNTEAFF. The CDR3 DNA reads TGTGCCAGCAGCCCCGAACCGGGGATGAACACTGAAGCTTTCTTT.

V is TRBV15 and J is TRBJ2-1, with D perhaps matching TRBD1 (5 bases). Germline loops: CDR1 LNHNV, CDR2 YYDKDF (reference sequence). V lost 1 base, J lost 0 bases, and 10 bases lay in between. The CDR3 has 16 residues. CDR3 amino acids: CATSRATVSSYNEQFF. The CDR3 DNA is TGTGCCACCAGCAGAGCGACAGTTTCCTCCTACAATGAGCAGTTCTTC.

The V gene is TRBV28, the J gene TRBJ2-4, with D perhaps TRBD1 (6 bases). In germline, CDR1 is MDHEN, CDR2 SYDVKM. The CDR3 totals 16 residues. Trimming removed 3 bases at V and 2 bases at J, with 14 bases between. CDR3 DNA: TGTGCCAGCAGTTTCTTTCTACAGGGTACCAAAAACATTCAGTACTTC. Protein sequence: CASSFFLQGTKNIQYF.

This clonotype was detected many times. This chain links TRBV7-2 with TRBJ2-3; 9 bases are a match to TRBD2. Germline CDR1 SGHTA, CDR2 FQGNSA. V lost 4 bases and J lost 2; bases outside the gene matches: 10. The CDR3 sequence is 17 residues long. In DNA, the CDR3 is TGTGCCAGCAGCTCGCAGGCAGCGGGGGGCCCCACAGATACGCAGTATTTT. It is translated as CASSSQAAGGPTDTQYF. The full variable domain, with the rest looked up from reference TRBV7-2 and TRBJ2-3, is GAGVSQSPSNKVTEKGKDVELRCDPISGHTALYWYRQSLGQGLEFLIYFQGNSAPDKSGLPSDRFSAERTGGSVSTLTIQRTQQEDSAVYLCASSSQAAGGPTDTQYFGPGTRLTVL.